This T cell receptor beta chain was identified in a study of naive and memory T cell subsets. In this sample, this clonotype turned up many times. Four PCR rounds used nested alpha and beta constant region primers plus the SP2 primer. TCRdb reprocessed the 5' RACE reads via MiXCR and lists one record per CDR3 protein. The table shows around 56,000 distinct CDR3 sequences, with about 8.3% occurring only once. TCR cDNA received a 3' ligated oligonucleotide that carried a UMI. Unsorted total RNA, roughly 1 to 1,100 ng, was DNase treated before reverse transcription. The source of this sequence is a female donor in good health.

The CDR3 protein is CASRKRSAGADTQYF. DNA of the CDR3: TGTGCCAGCAGGAAGAGGTCTGCGGGGGCTGATACGCAGTATTTT. The chain couples TRBV7-8 to TRBJ2-3; possibly TRBD2 for D (7 bases). CDR1 and CDR2 from the germline V gene are SGHVS and FQNEAQ. CDR3 length equals 15 residues. V was cut by 6 bases and J by 6 bases, with 19 bases left in between.